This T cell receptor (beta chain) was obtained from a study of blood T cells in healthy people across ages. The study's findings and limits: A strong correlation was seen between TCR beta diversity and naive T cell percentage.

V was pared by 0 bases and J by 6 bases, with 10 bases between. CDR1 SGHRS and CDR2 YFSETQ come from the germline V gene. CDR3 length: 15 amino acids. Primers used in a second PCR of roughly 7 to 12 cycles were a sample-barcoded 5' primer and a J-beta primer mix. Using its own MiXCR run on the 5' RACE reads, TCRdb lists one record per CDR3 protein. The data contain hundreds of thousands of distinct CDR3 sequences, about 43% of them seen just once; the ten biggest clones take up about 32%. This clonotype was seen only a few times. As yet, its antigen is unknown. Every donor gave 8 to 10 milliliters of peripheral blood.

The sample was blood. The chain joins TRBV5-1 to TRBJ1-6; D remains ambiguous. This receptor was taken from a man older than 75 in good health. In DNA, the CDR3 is TGCGCCAGCAGCTTGGTTCCCCGGTCTAATTCACCCCTCCACTTT. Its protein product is CASSLVPRSNSPLHF.